This T cell receptor (beta chain) appears in the sequencing data of a study of T cell repertoires in cytomegalovirus infection. Study-level points and caveats: In two of eight donors, the top clonotype was HLA-C-restricted CMV-specific.

Notes on this clonotype: The antigen is unknown.

With 2 bases clipped from V and 1 base from J, the junction kept 9 bases outside the gene matches. The germline V gene encodes CDR1 PRHDT and CDR2 FYEKMQ (reference sequence). The CDR3 runs to 18 residues. TCRdb fed the reads into MiXCR, producing one record per CDR3 protein. The profile covers 450,000 to 600,000 distinct CDR3 sequences, with about 11% appearing a single time and approximately 10% taken by the ten largest. The sequenced material came from PBMCs. The rearrangement uses TRBV13 and TRBJ2-3; TRBD2 matches at 10 bases. The sequence was obtained from a human donor in good health (CMV status not recorded). Some clones in this sample may be carry-over from other donors' samples. CDR3 nucleotides: TGTGCCAGCAGCTTAAGGACTAGCGGAAGTGGTGGCACAGATACGCAGTATTTT. This translates into CASSLRTSGSGGTDTQYF.